This paragraph covers one TCR beta chain sequence. The sample comes from a study of blood T cell repertoires in COVID-19. At the level of the study: The United States, Italy and Spain supplied acute and convalescent COVID-19 samples. From T cells, B-cell-depleted T cells, or PBMCs came the material, which was cDNA or gDNA.

The germline V gene has CDR1 GTSNPN and CDR2 SVGIG (reference sequence). V dropped 1 base and J dropped 2 bases, with 8 bases sitting between them. CDR3 length equals 13 residues. As handled by the study authors: The assay estimated nucleated cells by amplifying reference gene primers. Measured with immunoSEQ multiplex PCR; TCRdb has only the in-frame clones, and not every one. The V and J calls and clone size are taken from that table; D and trimming were inferred from the DNA. The sample carries almost 95,000 clones, around 88% recorded once. Sequencing was done on a sample of peripheral blood. J is TRBJ2-5 and V is TRBV30; D remains unclear. This sequence was found in a woman aged 55 to 70 with COVID-19, enrolled during active disease. The CDR3 sequence: CAWSAGSQETQYF. For the CDR3, the DNA is TGTGCCTGGAGTGCGGGTTCACAAGAGACCCAGTACTTC.